Shown below are 21 T cell receptor beta chains from a single sample sequenced in a study of lung T cells in sarcoidosis with Löfgren's syndrome (dated by TCRdb to between 2016 and 2019). The instrument given in TCRdb is Illumina MiSeq. The public reads were quality trimmed at Q25 with fastp and then assembled into clones with MiXCR by TCRdb, keeping productive beta chains. Under each unique CDR3 protein, matching rows form one entry showing the most common genes and DNA. The sample records about 20,000 distinct CDR3 sequences, less than 25% of which are singletons. The ten largest clonotypes hold about 4% of the sample. The sequencing sample was made of CD4+ T cells from PBMCs. The receptors stem from a human donor with sarcoidosis (Löfgren's syndrome or another form), or a control subject (not recorded which).

Comment on this clonotype: The junction and the germline gene differ at one end; a read error may be behind it. This chain joins TRBV28 and TRBJ2-3, with D tentatively TRBD1 (5 bases). Germline-derived CDR1 and CDR2 are MDHEN and SYDVKM. This CDR3 comprises 13 residues. For the CDR3, the DNA is TGTGCCAGCATCCTAACAGGAACAGATGCGCAGTATTTT. It codes for CASILTGTDAQYF.

This clonotype came up many times. This chain joins TRBV28 and TRBJ1-2, with 11 bases identical to TRBD1. The V gene's germline CDR1 is MDHEN and CDR2 SYDVKM. V gave up 6 bases and J gave up 4 bases; unmatched junction bases: 13. The CDR3 extends over 17 amino acids. The CDR3 region is CASRTGTGGGSSYGYTF. DNA for the CDR3: TGTGCCAGCAGGACCGGGACAGGGGGAGGTAGTAGCTATGGCTACACCTTC.

This clonotype was observed a handful of times. The chain couples TRBV30 to TRBJ1-5; 8 bases agree with TRBD1. CDR1 is GTSNPN and CDR2 is SVGIG in the germline V gene (reference sequence). This CDR3 comprises 13 residues. Trimming cost V 0 bases and J 7 bases; bases outside gene matches: 2. This CDR3 reads CAWSVQGEQPQHF. The CDR3, as DNA: TGTGCCTGGAGTGTACAGGGGGAACAGCCCCAGCATTTT.

About this clonotype: A read error is possible here, since a much larger clone lies one base away. Since no conserved phenylalanine or tryptophan closes the CDR3, a read error is the likely cause. This chain joins TRBV27 and TRBJ2-1, with 11 bases identical to TRBD2. CDR1 MNHEY and CDR2 SMNVEV come from the germline V gene (reference sequence). The CDR3 is 15 residues long. Trimming at V came to 6 bases and at J to 3 bases, leaving 4 bases not matched to a gene. The CDR3 DNA follows: TGTGCCAGCAGCCCCGGGACTAGCGGCTACAATGAGCAGTTCTCC. This sequence encodes CASSPGTSGYNEQFS.

In its sample, this clonotype was seen many times. This chain joins TRBV29-1 and TRBJ1-2; weak D call: TRBD1 (5 bases). V was trimmed by 4 bases and J by 6 bases, leaving 12 bases between them. Germline V CDR1 and CDR2: SQVTM, ANQGSEA. The CDR3 sequence is 12 residues long. CDR3: CSVGPGTHGYTF. Here the CDR3 DNA reads TGCAGCGTTGGTCCAGGGACGCATGGCTACACCTTC.

For the CDR3, the DNA is TGTGCCTGGAGTGTAGGGATCAATCAGCCCCAGCATTTT. Translated, it gives CAWSVGINQPQHF. This chain connects TRBV30 to TRBJ1-5, with D hard to call. V gave up 0 bases and J gave up 3 bases, with 6 bases separating them. The CDR3 totals 13 residues. CDR1 GTSNPN and CDR2 SVGIG come from the germline V gene (reference sequence).

This clonotype was seen many times. CDR3 DNA: TGTGCCAGCAGTTCAAACTCCAAGGGGGCCTACGAGCAGTACTTC. Translation: CASSSNSKGAYEQYF. V gene TRBV28 combines with J gene TRBJ2-7, with D tentatively TRBD1 (6 bases). The CDR3 spans 15 residues. CDR1 is MDHEN, CDR2 SYDVKM, per germline. Trimming took off 4 bases at V and 2 bases at J, with 15 bases between the two ends.

This clonotype has only a few counts. The chain carries TRBV11-2 and TRBJ1-2; D may be TRBD1 (6 bases). Between the trimmed V and J ends, which lost 0 bases and 7 bases, there was a span of 6 bases. The CDR3 has 12 residues. The germline V gene has CDR1 SGHAT and CDR2 FQNNGV. The CDR3: CASSLEGAGYTF. CDR3 in DNA: TGTGCCAGCAGCTTAGAGGGGGCTGGCTACACCTTC. The full variable domain, with the rest looked up from reference TRBV11-2 and TRBJ1-2, is EAGVAQSPRYKIIEKRQSVAFWCNPISGHATLYWYQQILGQGPKLLIQFQNNGVVDDSQLPKDRFSAERLKGVDSTLKIQPAKLEDSAVYLCASSLEGAGYTFGSGTRLTVV.

The table lists this clonotype with many counts. This chain connects TRBV5-4 to TRBJ2-7; unclear D gene. In germline, CDR1 is SGHNT, CDR2 YYREEE (reference sequence). V lost 4 bases to trimming and J lost 1 base, with 9 bases between them. The CDR3 consists of 13 residues. CDR3 residues: CASSQGSSYEQYF. CDR3 DNA: TGTGCCAGCAGCCAAGGGTCGTCCTACGAGCAGTACTTC. The full variable domain, rest sourced from reference TRBV5-4 and TRBJ2-7, is ETGVTQSPTHLIKTRGQQVTLRCSSQSGHNTVSWYQQALGQGPQFIFQYYREEENGRGNFPPRFSGLQFPNYSSELNVNALELDDSALYLCASSQGSSYEQYFGPGTRLTVT.

To note about this clonotype: A much larger clone lies a single base off, so this may be a read error. The rearrangement uses TRBV25-1 and TRBJ1-4, with D unclear. The length of the CDR3 is 16 residues. The V end was cut by 7 bases, the J end by 7 bases, with 22 bases between. Germline V lookup: CDR1 MGHDK, CDR2 SYGVNS. CDR3 loop: CASTPLGGSAGEKLFF. CDR3 DNA: TGTGCCAGCACCCCCTTGGGAGGGTCCGCAGGTGAAAAACTGTTTTTT. The entire variable domain, with the rest obtained from reference TRBV25-1 and TRBJ1-4, is as follows: EADIYQTPRYLVIGTGKKITLECSQTMGHDKMYWYQQDPGMELHLIHYSYGVNSTEKGDLSSESTVSRIRTEHFPLTLESARPSHTSQYLCASTPLGGSAGEKLFFGSGTQLSVL.

This clonotype was picked up many times. The chain employs TRBV5-1 and TRBJ2-7; D remains unclear. Trimming pared 1 base from V and 2 bases from J, leaving 16 bases between. This CDR3 comprises 16 residues. The germline V gene has CDR1 SGHRS and CDR2 YFSETQ. The DNA of the CDR3 is TGCGCCAGCAGCTTGAAGGTGGGTAGCCCTACCTACGAGCAGTACTTC. The encoded protein is CASSLKVGSPTYEQYF.

The chain carries TRBV28 and TRBJ1-5; D unclear. Germline V lookup: CDR1 MDHEN, CDR2 SYDVKM. Trimming took 7 bases from V and 4 from J, leaving 8 bases between them. The CDR3 is 12 amino acids. CDR3 nucleotide sequence: TGTGCCAGCAATATCAGTAATCAGCCCCAGCATTTT. Translating gives CASNISNQPQHF.

This clonotype was seen repeatedly, ten times or more. As DNA, the CDR3 is TGCAGTGCTAGCGGGGAGGCTGAGCAGTTCTTC. Translating gives CSASGEAEQFF. The V call is TRBV20-1, the J call TRBJ2-1; possibly TRBD2 for D (6 bases). The CDR3 has 11 amino acids. Trimming removed 3 bases from V and 9 bases from J, with 9 bases in between. Germline V CDR1 and CDR2: DFQATT, SNEGSKA (reference sequence).

In this sample, this clonotype turned up many times. The CDR3 loop reads CASSVRVNTEAFF. For the CDR3, the DNA is TGTGCCAGTAGTGTCCGGGTAAACACTGAAGCTTTCTTT. This chain uses TRBV19 with TRBJ1-1; D uncertain. Trimming left V 5 bases short and J 2 bases short, with 9 bases between. From germline, CDR1 is LNHDA and CDR2 SQIVND (reference sequence). The CDR3 runs 13 residues.

CDR3 DNA: TGTGCCAGCAGCTCCCCCGGGACTAGCACAGATACGCAGTATTTT. It translates to CASSSPGTSTDTQYF. This rearrangement joins TRBV11-2 to TRBJ2-3; TRBD2 might be the D (6 bases). The CDR3 length is 15 residues. The V and J ends lost 4 bases and 0 bases respectively, with 11 bases between them. CDR1 is SGHAT, CDR2 FQNNGV, per germline.

This clonotype occurred many times. V usage is TRBV11-3 and J usage is TRBJ2-1, with 11 bases aligning to TRBD2. Trimming at V came to 5 bases and at J to 7 bases, leaving 7 bases not matched to a gene. Germline lookup yields CDR1 SGHNT and CDR2 YENEEA. The CDR3 is 15 amino acids. CDR3 in amino acids: CASSRTSGSMNEQFF. The CDR3 nucleotides are TGTGCCAGCAGCCGAACTAGCGGGAGCATGAATGAGCAGTTCTTC.

This clonotype has at least ten counts. The chain employs TRBV6-1 and TRBJ2-3; 7 bases agree with TRBD2. This CDR3 comprises 15 residues. Losses at the gene ends were 5 bases for V and 2 bases for J; bases not matched to a gene: 7. Germline V lookup: CDR1 MNHNS, CDR2 SASEGT. The CDR3 loop reads CASSSAGTYTDTQYF. CDR3 nucleotides: TGTGCCAGCAGTTCAGCGGGGACCTACACAGATACGCAGTATTTT.

To note about this clonotype: One end of the junction fails to match germline, which may point to a read error. The chain carries TRBV3-1 and TRBJ2-7, with no clear D. CDR1 is LGHDT and CDR2 is YNNKEL in the germline V gene (reference sequence). There are 14 residues in the CDR3. The CDR3 spells CASSLRGADYGQYF. CDR3 nucleotides: TGTGCCAGCAGCCTCCGAGGCGCCGATTACGGGCAGTACTTC.

This clonotype was observed many times. The chain recombines TRBV28 with TRBJ1-3; 8 nucleotides match TRBD1. Germline lookup yields CDR1 MDHEN and CDR2 SYDVKM. V dropped 6 bases and J dropped 3; count of bases not matched to a gene: 1. This CDR3 has 13 residues. CDR3 nucleotides: TGTGCCAGCAGCAGGGGGCATGGAAACACCATATATTTT. Protein product: CASSRGHGNTIYF. The full variable domain, in which reference TRBV28 and TRBJ1-3 provide the parts outside the CDR3, is DVKVTQSSRYLVKRTGEKVFLECVQDMDHENMFWYRQDPGLGLRLIYFSYDVKMKEKGDIPEGYSVSREKKERFSLILESASTNQTSMYLCASSRGHGNTIYFGEGSWLTVV.

Remarks on this clonotype: This likely comes from a read error, as the CDR3 has no conserved phenylalanine or tryptophan at its end. The rearrangement joins TRBV19 to TRBJ1-5; D perhaps matches TRBD1 (5 bases). The CDR3 loop spans 18 amino acids. Looked up from germline, CDR1 is LNHDA and CDR2 is SQIVND (reference sequence). The V gene lost 7 bases and the J gene lost 0 bases, with 22 bases spanning the gap. CDR3 nucleotide sequence: TGTGCCAGTACCTCCCTCCGCAAAGGGGCCGTTAGCAATCAGCCCCAGCATTCT. It codes for CASTSLRKGAVSNQPQHS.

This clonotype has ten or more counts. V and J are TRBV7-9 and TRBJ1-3, with D perhaps TRBD1 (6 bases). CDR1 and CDR2 from the germline V gene are SEHNR and FQNEAQ (reference sequence). V dropped 5 bases and J dropped 0 bases, with 11 bases sitting between them. The CDR3 contains 15 residues. CDR3 bases: TGTGCCAGCAGCGACGGACAGTTCTCTGGAAACACCATATATTTT. Its protein is CASSDGQFSGNTIYF.